The 13 T cell receptor beta chains below come from one sample, sequenced in a study of T cells expressing NK-cell markers. With the 5' RACE reads reprocessed, TCRdb shows one record per CDR3 protein and no DNA. This table holds 250,000 to 300,000 distinct CDR3 sequences. The specimen sequenced was blood T cells: a sorted CD56 or NKG2C T cell subset, CD4+ or CD8+ T cells, or bulk PBMC T cells (not recorded which). All receptors come from a man aged 18-30 years in good health.

The V and J genes are TRBV6-4 and TRBJ2-1; without DNA, the TCRdb call of TRBD2 cannot be checked. Germline V gene lookup returns CDR1 MRHNA and CDR2 SNTAGT. The CDR3 contains 16 residues. Here the CDR3 reads CASSDSPGLLPYEQFF.

This chain connects TRBV27 to TRBJ2-1; the D call of TRBD2 rests on TCRdb alone, since no DNA is present to check it. There are 16 residues in the CDR3. Germline CDR1 MNHEY, CDR2 SMNVEV (reference sequence). The chain's CDR3 is CASSLLGTGAYNEQFF.

V usage is TRBV12-3 or TRBV12-4 and J usage is TRBJ1-5; absent DNA, TCRdb's TRBD1 call cannot be checked. This CDR3 contains 15 residues. The CDR3 protein is CASSLVGVGNQPQHF.

The genes are TRBV4-2 and TRBJ1-1; the TRBD1 assignment by TCRdb is unverifiable without DNA. This CDR3 has 15 residues. In germline, CDR1 is LGHNA, CDR2 YNFKEQ. CDR3 loop: CASSQMTGRNTEAFF.

The CDR3 protein is CSVVSNTGELFF. The genes are TRBV20-1 and TRBJ2-2. This CDR3 has 12 residues. Germline V gene lookup returns CDR1 DFQATT and CDR2 SNEGSKA (reference sequence).

The rearrangement uses TRBV5-1 and TRBJ2-4; TCRdb's D call of TRBD1 is untestable without DNA. The CDR3 loop spans 14 amino acids. Per the germline V gene, CDR1 is SGHRS and CDR2 is YFSETQ. CDR3 amino acids: CASSPNTGGYIQYF.

The gene calls are TRBV11-2 and TRBJ2-7. Germline V gene lookup returns CDR1 SGHAT and CDR2 FQNNGV. This CDR3 is 13 amino acids long. CDR3 region: CASSRIRGHEQYF. The full variable domain, with the rest looked up from reference TRBV11-2 and TRBJ2-7, is EAGVAQSPRYKIIEKRQSVAFWCNPISGHATLYWYQQILGQGPKLLIQFQNNGVVDDSQLPKDRFSAERLKGVDSTLKIQPAKLEDSAVYLCASSRIRGHEQYFGPGTRLTVT.

The V and J genes are TRBV24-1 and TRBJ2-1; the D call of TRBD2 rests on TCRdb alone, since no DNA is present to check it. This CDR3 is 16 amino acids long. The V gene's germline CDR1 is KGHDR and CDR2 SFDVKD. The chain's CDR3 is CATSEETSGPYNEQFF.

J is TRBJ2-6 and V is TRBV18; the D call from TCRdb, TRBD1, cannot be confirmed without DNA. Germline CDR1 is KGHSH and CDR2 is LQKENI. This CDR3 spans 17 amino acids. The CDR3 spells CASSPGQGNSGANVLTF.

The chain employs TRBV6-2 or TRBV6-3 and TRBJ2-7. Germline CDR1 MNHEY, CDR2 SVGEGT. The length of the CDR3 is 12 residues. CDR3 region: CASSLYGNEQYF.

The chain carries TRBV12-3 or TRBV12-4 and TRBJ1-6; as DNA is missing, the TRBD1 call by TCRdb cannot be tested. This CDR3 spans 16 amino acids. CDR3 region: CASSGGGSKPNSPLHF.

The genes are TRBV4-3 and TRBJ2-1. The CDR3 runs 14 residues. Germline V gene sequence: CDR1 LGHNA, CDR2 YSLEER. The CDR3 is CASSQDPGLLEQFF.

The V and J genes are TRBV11-2 and TRBJ2-1; TCRdb indicates TRBD2, and absent DNA this call remains unverified. This CDR3 has 20 residues. Germline-derived CDR1 and CDR2 are SGHAT and FQNNGV. The CDR3 is CASSSPSGTSGGSSYNEQFF.